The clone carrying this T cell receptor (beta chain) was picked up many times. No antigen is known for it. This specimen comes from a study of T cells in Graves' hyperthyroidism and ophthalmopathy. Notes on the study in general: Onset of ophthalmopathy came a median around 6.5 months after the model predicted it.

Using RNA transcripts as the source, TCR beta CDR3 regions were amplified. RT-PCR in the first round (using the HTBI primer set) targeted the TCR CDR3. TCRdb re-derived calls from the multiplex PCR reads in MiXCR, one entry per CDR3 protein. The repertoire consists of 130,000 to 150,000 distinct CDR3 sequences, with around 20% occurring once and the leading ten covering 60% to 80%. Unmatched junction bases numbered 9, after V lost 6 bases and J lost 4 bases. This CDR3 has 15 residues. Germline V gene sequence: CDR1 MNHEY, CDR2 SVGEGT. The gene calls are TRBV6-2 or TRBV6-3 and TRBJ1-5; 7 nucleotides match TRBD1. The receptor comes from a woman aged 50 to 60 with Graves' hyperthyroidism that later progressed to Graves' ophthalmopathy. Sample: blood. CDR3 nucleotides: TGTGCCAGCAGGGGACGACAGGGTCGAAATCAGCCCCAGCATTTT. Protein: CASRGRQGRNQPQHF.